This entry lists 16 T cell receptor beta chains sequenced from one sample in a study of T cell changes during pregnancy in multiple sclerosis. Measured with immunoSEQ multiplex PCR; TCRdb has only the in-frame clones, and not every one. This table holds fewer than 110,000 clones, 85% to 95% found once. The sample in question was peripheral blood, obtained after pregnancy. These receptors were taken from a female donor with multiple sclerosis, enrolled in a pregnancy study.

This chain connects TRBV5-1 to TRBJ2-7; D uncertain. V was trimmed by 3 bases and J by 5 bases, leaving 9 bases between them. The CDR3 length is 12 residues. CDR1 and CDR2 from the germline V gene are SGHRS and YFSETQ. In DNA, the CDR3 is TGCGCCAGCAGCTGCGCTGTGCACGAGCAGTACTTC. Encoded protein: CASSCAVHEQYF.

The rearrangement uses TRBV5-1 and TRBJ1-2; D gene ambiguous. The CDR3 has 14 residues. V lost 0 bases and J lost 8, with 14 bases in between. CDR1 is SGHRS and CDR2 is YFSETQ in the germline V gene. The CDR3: CASSLAIATGGYTF. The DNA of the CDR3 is TGCGCCAGCAGCTTGGCCATAGCCACCGGGGGCTACACCTTC.

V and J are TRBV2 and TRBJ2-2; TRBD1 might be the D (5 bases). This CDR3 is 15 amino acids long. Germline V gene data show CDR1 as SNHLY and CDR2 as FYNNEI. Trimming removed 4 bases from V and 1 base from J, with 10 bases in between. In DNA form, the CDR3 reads TGTGCCAGCAGTGTCACAGACAGGAACACCGGGGAGCTGTTTTTT. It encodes CASSVTDRNTGELFF.

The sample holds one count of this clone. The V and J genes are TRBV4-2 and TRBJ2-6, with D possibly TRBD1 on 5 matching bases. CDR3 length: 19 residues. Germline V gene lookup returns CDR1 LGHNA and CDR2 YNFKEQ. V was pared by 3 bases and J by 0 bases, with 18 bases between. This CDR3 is CASSHEAVRQFSGANVLTF. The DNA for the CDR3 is TGTGCCAGCAGCCACGAAGCTGTCCGACAGTTCTCTGGGGCCAACGTCCTGACTTTC.

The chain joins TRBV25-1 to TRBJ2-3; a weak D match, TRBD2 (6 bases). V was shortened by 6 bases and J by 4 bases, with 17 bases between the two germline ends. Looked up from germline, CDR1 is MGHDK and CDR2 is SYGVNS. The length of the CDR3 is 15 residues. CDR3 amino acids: CASRGTRPEADTQYF. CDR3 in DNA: TGTGCCAGCAGGGGGACTCGTCCTGAGGCAGATACGCAGTATTTT.

Here the CDR3 DNA reads TGCAGCGTTGAAAGAGCAGGGTCCCCAGATACGCAGTATTTT. This codes for CSVERAGSPDTQYF. The chain is built from TRBV29-1 and TRBJ2-3; TRBD1 might be the D (5 bases). V lost 2 bases, J lost 4 bases, and 13 bases lay in between. Germline lookup yields CDR1 SQVTM and CDR2 ANQGSEA. The CDR3 totals 14 residues.

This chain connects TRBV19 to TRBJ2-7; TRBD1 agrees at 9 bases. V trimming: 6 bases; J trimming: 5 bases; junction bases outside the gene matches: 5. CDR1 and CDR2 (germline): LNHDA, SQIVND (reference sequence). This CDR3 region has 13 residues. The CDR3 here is CASRGQGVDEQYF. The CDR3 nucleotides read TGTGCCAGTAGGGGACAGGGAGTAGACGAGCAGTACTTC. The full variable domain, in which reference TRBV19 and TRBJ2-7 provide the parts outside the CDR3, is DGGITQSPKYLFRKEGQNVTLSCEQNLNHDAMYWYRQDPGQGLRLIYYSQIVNDFQKGDIAEGYSVSREKKESFPLTVTSAQKNPTAFYLCASRGQGVDEQYFGPGTRLTVT.

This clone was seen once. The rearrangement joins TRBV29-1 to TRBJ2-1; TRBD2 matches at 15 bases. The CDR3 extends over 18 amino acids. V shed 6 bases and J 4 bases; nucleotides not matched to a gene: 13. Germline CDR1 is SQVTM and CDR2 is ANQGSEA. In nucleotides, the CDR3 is TGCAGCGTCGGCGGACTAGCGGGAGGGTATGGGGCATACAATGAGCAGTTCTTC. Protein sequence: CSVGGLAGGYGAYNEQFF.

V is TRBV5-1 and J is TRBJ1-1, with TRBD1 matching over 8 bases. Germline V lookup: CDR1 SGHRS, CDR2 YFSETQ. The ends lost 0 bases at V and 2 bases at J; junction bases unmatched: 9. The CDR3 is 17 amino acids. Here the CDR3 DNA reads TGCGCCAGCAGCTTGGCCCAGACAGGGGCTGGTAACACTGAAGCTTTCTTT. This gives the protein CASSLAQTGAGNTEAFF.

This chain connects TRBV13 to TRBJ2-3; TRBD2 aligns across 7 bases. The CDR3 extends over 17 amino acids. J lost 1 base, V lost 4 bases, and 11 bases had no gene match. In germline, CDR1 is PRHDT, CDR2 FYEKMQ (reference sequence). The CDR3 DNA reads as TGTGCCAGCAGCTCTCCCGACAGTGCGGGGGGCACAGATACGCAGTATTTT. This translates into CASSSPDSAGGTDTQYF.

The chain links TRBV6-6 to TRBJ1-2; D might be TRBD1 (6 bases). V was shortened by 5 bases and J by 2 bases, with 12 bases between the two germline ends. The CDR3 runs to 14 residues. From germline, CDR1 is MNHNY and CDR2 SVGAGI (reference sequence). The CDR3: CASSPGTPNYGYTF. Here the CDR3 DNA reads TGTGCCAGCAGTCCCGGGACACCCAACTATGGCTACACCTTC.

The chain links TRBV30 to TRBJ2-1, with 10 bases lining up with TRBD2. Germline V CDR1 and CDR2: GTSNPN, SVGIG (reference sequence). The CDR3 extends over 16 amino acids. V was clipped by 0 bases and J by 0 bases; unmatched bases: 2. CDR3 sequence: CAWSVVAGGSYNEQFF. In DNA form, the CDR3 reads TGTGCCTGGAGTGTAGTAGCGGGGGGCTCCTACAATGAGCAGTTCTTC.

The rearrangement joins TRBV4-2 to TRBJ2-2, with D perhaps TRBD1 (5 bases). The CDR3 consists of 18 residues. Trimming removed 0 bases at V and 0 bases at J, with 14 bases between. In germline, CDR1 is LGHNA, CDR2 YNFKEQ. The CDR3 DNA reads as TGTGCCAGCAGCCAAGATGTAGGGGCAGCCGCGAACACCGGGGAGCTGTTTTTT. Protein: CASSQDVGAAANTGELFF.

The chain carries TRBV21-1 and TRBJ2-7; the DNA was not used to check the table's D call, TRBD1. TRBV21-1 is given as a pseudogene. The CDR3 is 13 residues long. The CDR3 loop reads CASSKNRTGRQYF. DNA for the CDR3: TGTGCCAGCAGCAAAAATAGAACAGGGAGGCAGTACTTC.

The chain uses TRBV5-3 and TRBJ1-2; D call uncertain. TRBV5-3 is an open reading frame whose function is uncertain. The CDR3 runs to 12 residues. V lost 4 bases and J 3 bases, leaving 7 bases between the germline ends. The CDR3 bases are TGTGCCAGAAGCCTCCCTTACTATGGCTACACCTTC. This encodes CARSLPYYGYTF.

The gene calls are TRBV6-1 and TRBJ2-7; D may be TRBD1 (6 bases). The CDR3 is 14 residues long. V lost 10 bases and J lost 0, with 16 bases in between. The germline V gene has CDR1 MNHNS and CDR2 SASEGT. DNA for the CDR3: TGTGCCACCTCACAGGGTCCTACCTCCTACGAGCAGTACTTC. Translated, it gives CATSQGPTSYEQYF.